The present entry profiles one TCR beta chain with its context. TCRdb keeps only in-frame clones here, not all; method: immunoSEQ multiplex PCR. The top ten hold 0.5% to 0.6% of the sample, which has 65,000 to 95,000 clones, about 90% seen once. The data stem from a study of OX40 agonist ivuxolimab in advanced cancers. Trimming removed 8 bases at V and 8 bases at J, with 22 bases between. Germline-derived CDR1 and CDR2 are ENHRY and SYGVKD. This CDR3 comprises 15 residues. This specimen consisted of CD4+ or CD8+ T cells sorted from blood, obtained in a trial of the OX40 agonist ivuxolimab. The chain joins TRBV10-3 to TRBJ1-5; TRBD1 might be the D (5 bases). The receptor was isolated from an adult with an advanced solid tumor such as melanoma, head and neck, liver or kidney cancer. This chain's CDR3 is CAIEGRGGAGKPQHF. Here the CDR3 DNA reads TGTGCCATCGAAGGGAGGGGAGGCGCTGGGAAGCCCCAGCATTTT.